This T cell receptor (beta chain) appears in the sequencing data of a study of radiation and T cells in renal cell carcinoma (dated by TCRdb to 2020 to 2021). Study-level background: The samples were drawn from a clinical trial, where primary renal cell carcinomas were treated with 15 Gy of stereotactic body radiation therapy and then removed by nephrectomy 4 weeks afterward. In total, 50 to 60 samples underwent TCR beta sequencing: 25 or so tumors plus 27 peripheral blood samples. In the 53 samples combined, several million unique CDR3 nucleotide sequences were found, encoding 2 million to 3 million unique CDR3 amino acid sequences.

V is clipped by 0 bases and J by 7 bases, and the sequence between their germline boundaries is 9 bases long. CDR1 and CDR2 are drawn from the germline V gene (reference sequence): MNHEY, SMNVEV. The CDR3 spans 13 residues, from the cysteine through the phenylalanine. The only DNA kept is the CDR3, 39 bases in frame from the first base. TCR beta libraries were generated from genomic DNA with the immunoSEQ kit, following the manufacturer's recommendations. To prepare libraries, a first multiplex PCR with proprietary primers was run, followed by a second PCR that added unique barcodes, and a bead cleanup was done after each round. Each sample batch included a kit-provided positive control reaction and a negative control reaction. The final libraries underwent checking on an Agilent 4200 TapeStation D1000 ScreenTape, volumetric pooling, and quantification by qPCR. An Illumina NextSeq500 fitted with a MidOutput 150-cycle cartridge performed the sequencing, running 156 Read1 cycles and 15 Index1 cycles with the kit's custom primers. The pooled library was loaded at roughly 0.93 pM, with an approximately 21% PhiX control spiked in. For the original study's pipeline: Vendor-processed data were analyzed in R, and a clonotype was defined as all T cells sharing the same CDR3 nucleotide sequence. In the clone abundance analyses, frequencies were normalized to the 10,000 most abundant clones in each sample. Public T cell clones, averaging fewer than five per sample, were removed before analysis. Tumor-enriched clonotypes and baseline blood-enriched clonotypes were defined as those with an abundance difference of at least 32-fold between compartments. Clonotypes expanded or contracted between blood time points were identified with a beta-binomial differential abundance model. Similarity between tumor and blood repertoires was quantified using the Baroni-Urbani and Buser coefficient, and groups were compared with two-tailed Wilcoxon tests in R. TCRdb obtained this table from immuneACCESS and retained in-frame rearrangements with V and J assigned. These tables miss some clones; where compared with another copy, unresolved V genes account for less than half of the shortfall, and the remainder is unexplained. V, J and clone size derive from that table, while D and trimming were established from the DNA sequence. The sample yields 70,000 to 80,000 clones; 65% to 90% were counted once. The top ten clonotypes cover 20% to 25% of the sample.

Only one count was recorded for this clone. This clone's antigen is unknown. One base away there is no much larger clone; base qualities are not given. The research as a whole found: Because pretreatment tumor biopsies were not available, the study could not determine whether clonotypes were already present within the tumor at baseline. An increase in top tumor clonotypes in blood was observed from baseline to 2 weeks post-radiation, followed by contraction by 4 weeks, which was taken to suggest transient expansion of tumor-resident clones. Blood repertoire dynamics were not followed beyond 4 weeks after treatment. With a single-armed trial design, the study had no way to address how radiation dose or scheduling affects the TCR repertoire.

The sample's time point label, decoded: blood 2 weeks post-SBRT. Explained via the paper, the treatment or condition label denotes: 15 Gy SBRT to primary tumor, nephrectomy 4 weeks later. To track tumor-enriched clonotypes, serial peripheral blood was sampled from radiation-treated patients at baseline and at 2 weeks and 4 weeks after SBRT. Every patient's renal cell carcinoma showed clear cell pathology. The QIAamp DNA Blood Mini Kit (Qiagen) was used to prepare genomic DNA for TCR sequencing. Only samples passing all quality control checks were included in the analyses. Recombination joined TRBV27 with TRBJ1-2; TRBD1 is a weak D gene call, 6 bases matching. The clonotype was recovered from a woman aged 50 to 60 with renal cell carcinoma. The sequencing here drew on blood, taken from a patient whose treatment included radiotherapy and nephrectomy. At the DNA level, the sequence is TGTGCCAGCAGTTTATCTTCACAGGGTGGCTACACCTTC. Its protein reads: CASSLSSQGGYTF.